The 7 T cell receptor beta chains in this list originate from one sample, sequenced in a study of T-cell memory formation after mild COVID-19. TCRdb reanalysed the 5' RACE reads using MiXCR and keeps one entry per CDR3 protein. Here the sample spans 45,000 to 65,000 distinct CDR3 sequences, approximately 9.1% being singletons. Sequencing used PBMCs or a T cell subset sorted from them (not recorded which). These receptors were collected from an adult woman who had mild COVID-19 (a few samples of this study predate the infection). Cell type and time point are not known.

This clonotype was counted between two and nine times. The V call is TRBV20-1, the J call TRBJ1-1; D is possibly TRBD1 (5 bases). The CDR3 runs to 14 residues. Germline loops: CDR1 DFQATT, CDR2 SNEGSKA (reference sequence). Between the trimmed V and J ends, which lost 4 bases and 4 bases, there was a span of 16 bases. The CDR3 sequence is CSATGGASSTEAFF. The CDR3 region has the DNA TGCAGTGCTACGGGAGGGGCTTCTAGCACTGAAGCTTTCTTT.

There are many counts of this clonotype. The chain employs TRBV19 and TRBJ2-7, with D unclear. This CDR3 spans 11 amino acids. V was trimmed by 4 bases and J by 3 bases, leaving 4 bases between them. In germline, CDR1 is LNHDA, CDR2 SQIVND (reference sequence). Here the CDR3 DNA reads TGTGCCAGTAGTAGCAGCTACGAGCAGTACTTC. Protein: CASSSSYEQYF.

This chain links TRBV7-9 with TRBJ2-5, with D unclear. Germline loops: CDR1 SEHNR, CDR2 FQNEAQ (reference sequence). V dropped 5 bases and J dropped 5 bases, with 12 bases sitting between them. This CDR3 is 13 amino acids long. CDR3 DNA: TGTGCCAGCAGCACTGGGGTAGCCGAGACCCAGTACTTC. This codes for CASSTGVAETQYF.

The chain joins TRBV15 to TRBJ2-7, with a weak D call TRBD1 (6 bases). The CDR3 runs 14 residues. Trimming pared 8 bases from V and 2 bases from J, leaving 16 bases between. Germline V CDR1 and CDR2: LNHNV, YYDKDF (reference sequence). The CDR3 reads CATRSRQGPYEQYF. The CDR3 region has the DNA TGTGCCACCCGCTCTAGGCAGGGGCCCTACGAGCAGTACTTC.

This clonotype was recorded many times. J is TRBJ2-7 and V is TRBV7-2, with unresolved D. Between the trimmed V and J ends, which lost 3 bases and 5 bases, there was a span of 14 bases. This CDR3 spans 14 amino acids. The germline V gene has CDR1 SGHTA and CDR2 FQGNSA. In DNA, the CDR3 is TGTGCCAGCAGCTTGCAGGCGGATAGACACGAGCAGTACTTC. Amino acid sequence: CASSLQADRHEQYF.

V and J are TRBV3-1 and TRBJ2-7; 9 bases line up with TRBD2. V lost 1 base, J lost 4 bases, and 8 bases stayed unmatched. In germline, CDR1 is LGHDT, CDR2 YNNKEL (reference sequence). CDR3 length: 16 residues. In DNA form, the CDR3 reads TGTGCCAGCAGCCAAGCAGGCGGGACTAGCCCTTACGAGCAGTACTTC. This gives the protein CASSQAGGTSPYEQYF.

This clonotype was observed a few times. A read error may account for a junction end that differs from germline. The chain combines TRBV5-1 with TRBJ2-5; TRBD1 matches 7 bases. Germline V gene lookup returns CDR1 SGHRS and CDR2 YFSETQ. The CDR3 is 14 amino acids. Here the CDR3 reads CASSLQGQQGTQYF. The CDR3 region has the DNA TGCGCCAGCAGCTTGCAGGGACAGCAAGGGACCCAGTACTTC. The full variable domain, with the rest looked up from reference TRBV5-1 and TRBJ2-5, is KAGVTQTPRYLIKTRGQQVTLSCSPISGHRSVSWYQQTPGQGLQFLFEYFSETQRNKGNFPGRFSGRQFSNSRSEMNVSTLELGDSALYLCASSLQGQQGTQYFGPGTRLLVL.